This entry lists 31 T cell receptor beta chains sequenced from one sample in a study of Graves' ophthalmopathy and Graves' hyperthyroidism. From RNA, the CDR3 regions of TCR beta chains were amplified and sequenced. RT-PCR was first run with HTBI primers, then multiplex PCR in a second round. TCRdb reprocessed the multiplex PCR reads via MiXCR and lists one record per CDR3 protein. This sample carries about 370,000 distinct CDR3 sequences, about a sixth of them seen once, and the ten largest clones take roughly 2.4%. Sequenced material: peripheral blood. Source of these receptors: an adult woman with stable Graves' hyperthyroidism.

The chain couples TRBV4-2 to TRBJ1-5; 9 positions match TRBD1. The CDR3 is made up of 15 amino acids. CDR1 and CDR2 from the germline V gene are LGHNA and YNFKEQ. Trimming removed 1 base from V and 4 bases from J; junction bases left unmatched: 2. Written as DNA, the CDR3 is TGTGCCAGCAGCCAAGTTGGACAGGGGAATCAGCCCCAGCATTTT. Amino acid sequence: CASSQVGQGNQPQHF.

The chain has TRBV6-5 and TRBJ2-5; D not resolved. Germline V gives CDR1 MNHEY, CDR2 SVGAGI. CDR3 length: 15 residues. The V end lost 4 bases, the J end lost 2 bases, and 14 bases lay between the germline ends. The CDR3 nucleotides are TGTGCCAGCAGTTCCTTACGGCCCTCACAAGAGACCCAGTACTTC. Protein: CASSSLRPSQETQYF.

The rearrangement joins TRBV4-2 to TRBJ1-1, with D possibly matching TRBD1 (6 bases). Germline lookup yields CDR1 LGHNA and CDR2 YNFKEQ. The CDR3 is made up of 15 amino acids. V was trimmed by 0 bases and J by 3 bases, leaving 11 bases between them. The CDR3 DNA reads as TGTGCCAGCAGCCAAGACACCCCAGGGGACACTGAAGCTTTCTTT. Protein sequence: CASSQDTPGDTEAFF.

The chain employs TRBV28 and TRBJ1-1; 8 bases agree with TRBD1. Germline lookup yields CDR1 MDHEN and CDR2 SYDVKM. Germline trimming cut 5 bases from V and 13 bases from J; bases unmatched to any gene: 9. The CDR3 runs 12 residues. The CDR3 loop is CASSPRDRFNFF. The CDR3 DNA reads as TGTGCCAGCAGTCCTAGGGACAGGTTCAATTTCTTT. Complete variable domain (other parts from reference TRBV28 and TRBJ1-1): DVKVTQSSRYLVKRTGEKVFLECVQDMDHENMFWYRQDPGLGLRLIYFSYDVKMKEKGDIPEGYSVSREKKERFSLILESASTNQTSMYLCASSPRDRFNFFGQGTRLTVV.

Comment on this clonotype: A read error may explain this, as a much larger clone is one base away. This rearrangement joins TRBV28 to TRBJ1-5; 7 nucleotides agree with TRBD1. Per germline, CDR1 MDHEN and CDR2 SYDVKM. This CDR3 has 12 amino acids. DNA for the CDR3: TGTGCCAGCAGTCCGCTGACAGGGCCCCAGCAGTTT. It encodes CASSPLTGPQQF.

The chain joins TRBV3-1 to TRBJ2-5, with 7 bases matching TRBD1. CDR3 length: 15 residues. Germline CDR1 LGHDT, CDR2 YNNKEL (reference sequence). Trimming cost V 0 bases and J 5 bases; bases outside gene matches: 6. The CDR3 protein is CASSQDPGGQETQYF. The CDR3 region has the DNA TGTGCCAGCAGCCAAGATCCAGGGGGTCAGGAGACCCAGTACTTC.

This clonotype was seen more than once but under ten times. This chain uses TRBV18 with TRBJ1-6; 8 nucleotides match TRBD1. Germline assignment: CDR1 KGHSH and CDR2 LQKENI. The CDR3 extends over 14 amino acids. V was clipped by 5 bases and J by 8 bases; unmatched bases: 5. CDR3 nucleotides: TGTGCCAGCTCAACGGACAGGGCACATTCACCCCTCCACTTT. Translated: CASSTDRAHSPLHF. Filled out from reference TRBV18 and TRBJ1-6, the complete variable domain reads NAGVMQNPRHLVRRRGQEARLRCSPMKGHSHVYWYRQLPEEGLKFMVYLQKENIIDESGMPKERFSAEFPKEGPSILRIQQVVRGDSAAYFCASSTDRAHSPLHFGNGTRLTVT.

This clonotype was detected ten times or more. The V and J genes are TRBV19 and TRBJ2-7; tentatively, D is TRBD1 or TRBD2 (5 bases each). The CDR3 covers 13 residues. V lost 9 bases, J lost 4 bases, and 16 bases lay in between. CDR1 and CDR2 from the germline V gene are LNHDA and SQIVND (reference sequence). DNA of the CDR3: TGTGCCAGCCAAAGCCGGGGCGGATACGAGCAGTACTTC. This sequence encodes CASQSRGGYEQYF.

In its sample, this clonotype was seen many times. The V gene is TRBV28, the J gene TRBJ1-3; D is uncertain. Germline V gene data show CDR1 as MDHEN and CDR2 as SYDVKM. Trimming pared 6 bases from V and 0 bases from J, leaving 15 bases between. The CDR3 is 16 amino acids. The CDR3 spells CASREWEGSSGNTIYF. For the CDR3, the DNA is TGTGCCAGCAGGGAATGGGAGGGAAGCTCTGGAAACACCATATATTTT.

The chain employs TRBV15 and TRBJ1-5; D gene unclear. This CDR3 is 14 amino acids long. CDR1 LNHNV and CDR2 YYDKDF come from the germline V gene (reference sequence). The germline V and J ends were trimmed by 4 bases and 9 bases, with 16 bases remaining between them. CDR3 sequence reads: CATSINHPSAPQHF. The DNA for the CDR3 is TGTGCCACCAGCATTAACCATCCGTCAGCGCCCCAGCATTTT.

This clonotype was counted at least ten times. The chain carries TRBV6-5 and TRBJ1-5; D is undetermined. Germline CDR1 is MNHEY and CDR2 is SVGAGI. V gave up 8 bases and J gave up 0 bases, with 14 bases separating them. The CDR3 length is 15 residues. CDR3 nucleotide sequence: TGTGCCAGCGCACAGACGGTATATAGCAATCAGCCCCAGCATTTT. It yields the protein CASAQTVYSNQPQHF.

About this clonotype itself: A read error is likely, as this CDR3 ends without the conserved phenylalanine or tryptophan. Because the CDR3's place on the DNA is in doubt, the DNA is left out and the CDR3 is given as listed by TCRdb. This chain joins TRBV7-2 and TRBJ2-2. The CDR3 numbers 15 amino acids, ends counted. The germline V gene encodes CDR1 SGHTA and CDR2 FQGNSA. CDR3 residues: CASSLSSANTGELCL.

Comment on this clonotype: One base away lies a much larger clone, so this may be a sequencing read error. Since no conserved phenylalanine or tryptophan closes the CDR3, a read error is the likely cause. V gene TRBV10-3 combines with J gene TRBJ2-7; D unresolved. The CDR3 totals 12 residues. V dropped 3 bases and J dropped 5 bases, with 8 bases sitting between them. Per the germline V gene, CDR1 is ENHRY and CDR2 is SYGVKD. CDR3 sequence (DNA): TGTGCCATCAGTGATAGGAAGAACGAGCAGTACTTG. The encoded protein is CAISDRKNEQYL.

This clonotype was observed many times. The V and J genes are TRBV7-6 and TRBJ2-7; TRBD2 aligns across 15 bases. V lost 5 bases and J lost 4; bases outside the gene matches: 9. Germline CDR1 and CDR2: SGHVS and FNYEAQ. The CDR3 spans 17 residues. For the CDR3, the DNA is TGTGCCAGCAGCCCACTTAGGGGGACTAGCGGGAGGTACGAGCAGTACTTC. Translating gives CASSPLRGTSGRYEQYF.

The chain carries TRBV6-2 or TRBV6-3 and TRBJ2-2, with TRBD1 matching 9 bases. Germline V CDR1 and CDR2: MNHEY, SVGEGT. The CDR3 has 15 residues. Trimming removed 4 bases from V and 6 bases from J; junction bases left unmatched: 6. The CDR3 nucleotides are TGTGCCAGCAGTTCGGGACAGGGACTCGCCGGGGAGCTGTTTTTT. Its translation is CASSSGQGLAGELFF.

This clonotype has a count of ten or more. The V and J genes are TRBV12-5 and TRBJ2-7, with D unresolved. The CDR3 is 15 residues long. Trimming took 0 bases from V and 2 from J, leaving 11 bases between them. CDR1 is LGHNT, CDR2 FRNRAP, per germline. CDR3 bases: TGTGCTAGTGGTTTGGTATACGGCAAAACCTACGAGCAGTACTTC. It translates to CASGLVYGKTYEQYF.

There are many counts of this clonotype. This chain connects TRBV27 to TRBJ2-7, with D perhaps assigned TRBD1 or TRBD2 (6 bases each). Trimming took off 5 bases at V and 5 bases at J, with 19 bases between the two ends. This CDR3 is built from 15 residues. Germline V lookup: CDR1 MNHEY, CDR2 SMNVEV (reference sequence). CDR3 sequence: CASSPGAGVVDEQYF. The DNA for the CDR3 is TGTGCCAGCAGTCCGGGGGCGGGCGTAGTAGACGAGCAGTACTTC.

This clonotype was seen more than once but under ten times. The V call is TRBV7-2, the J call TRBJ1-1; the D is unclear. The CDR3 covers 15 residues. The germline V gene encodes CDR1 SGHTA and CDR2 FQGNSA. Trimming shortened V by 5 bases and J by 4 bases, and 17 bases separated the two germline ends. The CDR3 coding sequence is TGTGCCAGCAGCCCCCTCCCGGGGTTTGGCACTGAAGCTTTCTTT. Translation gives CASSPLPGFGTEAFF.

This clonotype was counted ten times or more. J is TRBJ2-5 and V is TRBV5-1; possibly TRBD1 for D (5 bases). Germline V gives CDR1 SGHRS, CDR2 YFSETQ. The ends were cut back, 1 base at V and 5 bases at J, with 15 bases in the middle. CDR3 length equals 15 residues. The CDR3 region is CASSLQGPIQETQYF. The CDR3 DNA follows: TGCGCCAGCAGCTTGCAGGGCCCCATCCAGGAGACCCAGTACTTC.

Many counts were recorded for this clonotype. V is TRBV2 and J is TRBJ1-5, with D possibly matching TRBD1 (5 bases). Between the trimmed V and J ends, which lost 3 bases and 6 bases, there was a span of 12 bases. CDR3 size: 14 residues. Germline V gives CDR1 SNHLY, CDR2 FYNNEI. This CDR3 reads CASSDRVSGQPQHF. The DNA of the CDR3 is TGTGCCAGCAGTGACAGGGTTTCGGGTCAGCCCCAGCATTTT.

The rearrangement uses TRBV6-1 and TRBJ2-5, with 9 bases that match TRBD2. V gave up 6 bases and J gave up 4 bases; unmatched junction bases: 15. The germline V gene has CDR1 MNHNS and CDR2 SASEGT. The CDR3 sequence is 17 residues long. CDR3 nucleotide sequence: TGTGCCAGCAGCCAGGCATCGGCGGGAGGGCCTAGAGAGACCCAGTACTTC. It specifies CASSQASAGGPRETQYF.

This clonotype was observed many times. The J gene is TRBJ2-7, the V gene TRBV6-2 or TRBV6-3; TRBD2 agrees at 7 bases. The CDR3 extends over 16 amino acids. Germline V gene lookup returns CDR1 MNHEY and CDR2 SVGEGT. The V gene end was trimmed by 0 bases and the J gene end by 2 bases; junction bases not matched to a gene: 7. The CDR3 here is CASSYSIRLAAYEQYF. The DNA for the CDR3 is TGTGCCAGCAGTTACTCGATTCGCCTAGCGGCCTACGAGCAGTACTTC.

This clonotype appeared many times. The J gene is TRBJ2-7, the V gene TRBV3-1; the D gene is possibly TRBD1 (5 bases). Germline V gives CDR1 LGHDT, CDR2 YNNKEL (reference sequence). CDR3 length: 14 amino acids. V was trimmed by 4 bases and J by 7 bases, leaving 17 bases between them. The CDR3 spells CASSPLQGTREQYF. The CDR3 region has the DNA TGTGCCAGCAGCCCACTGCAGGGAACCAGGGAGCAGTACTTC.

In this sample, this clonotype turned up many times. This chain connects TRBV12-5 to TRBJ2-3; no definite D call. The germline V gene encodes CDR1 LGHNT and CDR2 FRNRAP. The V and J ends lost 0 bases and 2 bases respectively, with 12 bases between them. The CDR3 covers 16 residues. The CDR3 DNA is TGTGCTAGTGGTTTGGTATTACACAGAAACACAGATACGCAGTATTTT. As protein: CASGLVLHRNTDTQYF.

This clonotype occurred many times. This chain joins TRBV7-2 and TRBJ2-7; 8 bases match TRBD2. With V trimmed by 8 bases and J by 2 bases, 5 bases remained unmatched. The CDR3 consists of 13 residues. The germline V gene has CDR1 SGHTA and CDR2 FQGNSA. CDR3 nucleotide sequence: TGTGCCAGCGGAGGGACTAGGCCCTACGAGCAGTACTTC. Protein product: CASGGTRPYEQYF.

This clonotype was recorded many times. This sequence joins TRBV19 and TRBJ1-5; the D is unclear. V dropped 3 bases and J dropped 2 bases, with 5 bases sitting between them. CDR1 is LNHDA, CDR2 SQIVND, per germline (reference sequence). This CDR3 has 13 amino acids. CDR3 coding DNA: TGTGCCAGTAGTATGTCAGGCAATCAGCCCCAGCATTTT. Translating gives CASSMSGNQPQHF.

V gene TRBV3-1 combines with J gene TRBJ2-4; 7 bases map to TRBD2. The CDR3 is 15 residues long. In germline, CDR1 is LGHDT, CDR2 YNNKEL (reference sequence). V trimming: 1 base; J trimming: 15 bases; junction bases outside the gene matches: 15. The CDR3 sequence is CASSQGIGRGKEGYF. CDR3 nucleotide sequence: TGTGCCAGCAGCCAAGGGATCGGGCGGGGGAAGGAAGGGTACTTC.

This clonotype was counted at least ten times. Relative to the germline gene, one junction end is altered; a read error may explain this. This rearrangement joins TRBV6-1 to TRBJ1-1, with a weak D call TRBD1 (6 bases). Germline CDR1 is MNHNS and CDR2 is SASEGT. CDR3 size: 13 residues. The chain's CDR3 is CASSIWGGTEAFF. The CDR3 bases are TGTGCCAGCAGCATTTGGGGGGGCACTGAAGCCTTCTTT.

This clonotype has at least ten counts. The gene calls are TRBV2 and TRBJ1-2, with D unclear. CDR3 length: 15 amino acids. Between the trimmed V and J ends, which lost 2 bases and 8 bases, there was a span of 18 bases. Germline CDR1 SNHLY, CDR2 FYNNEI. The CDR3 DNA sequence: TGTGCCAGCAGTGAAATAGTTTATGGCAGTCAGGGCTACACCTTC. Protein: CASSEIVYGSQGYTF.

Details on this clonotype: With a much larger clone just one base away, this may be a read error. V and J are TRBV18 and TRBJ1-2, with TRBD1 matching over 7 bases. J gave up 4 bases and V 8 bases, and 7 bases lay outside the gene matches. Germline V CDR1 and CDR2: KGHSH, LQKENI. The CDR3 extends over 13 amino acids. CDR3 loop: CASPQDRIYGYTF. The DNA for the CDR3 is TGTGCCAGCCCACAGGACAGGATCTATGGCTACACCTTC.

Ten or more counts support this clonotype. The chain has TRBV28 and TRBJ2-7, with 7 bases lining up with TRBD1. Germline V gene sequence: CDR1 MDHEN, CDR2 SYDVKM. V was clipped by 5 bases and J by 2 bases; unmatched bases: 6. The CDR3 spans 14 residues. Here the CDR3 DNA reads TGTGCCAGCAGTCAACAGGGGATCCCCTACGAGCAGTACTTC. Translated, it gives CASSQQGIPYEQYF.